This T cell receptor beta chain was obtained from a study of graft-versus-host responses after intestinal transplantation (dated by TCRdb to about 2021). Regarding the complete study: Multivisceral, liver-intestinal, or isolated intestinal transplants were received by the recipients. Alloreactive clones were identified by sequencing pre-transplant mixed lymphocyte reaction products and comparing them with unstimulated pre-transplant donor and recipient T cells. After intestinal transplantation, graft-versus-host and host-versus-graft alloreactive T cell clones in the graft, circulation and bone marrow were tracked using bulk TCR-beta CDR3 sequencing. The cohort enrolled 24 intestinal transplant recipients, one of whom was a retransplant, and a few patients without pretransplant specimens were excluded. Every recipient was given anti-thymocyte globulin induction, then maintenance tacrolimus and steroids for approximately 3 years. Instead of going to the commercial service, samples from three later patients were sequenced in-house on an Illumina MiSeq and processed with MiXCR. Donor T cell macrochimerism was defined as a peak of at least 4% donor T cells among recipient peripheral blood mononuclear cells.

Taken with the paper, the label for time point translates to: cells obtained before transplantation from donor or recipient. CD3+CD4+ and CD3+CD8+ populations were FACS-sorted from unstimulated pre-transplant donor and recipient cells taken from spleen or lymph nodes. Concerning this clone: There is no known antigen for this receptor. No qualities accompany the bases; no much larger clone lies one base away.

Receptor libraries were prepared by the immunoSEQ multiplex PCR assay. In most patients, genomic DNA was isolated using the Qiagen DNeasy Blood and Tissue Kit and sent frozen to Adaptive Biotechnologies for TCR sequencing. For most patients, high-throughput TCR-beta CDR3 sequencing of genomic DNA was performed by Adaptive Biotechnologies. Per the authors' processing: Adaptive's ImmunoSEQ software supplied the TCR sequencing data for under 20 patients, while MiXCR and VDJtools were used to process three other patients. CD4 versus CD8 sorting errors were corrected by removing sequences found in both subsets at a frequency ratio below 5:1. CDR3 nucleotide sequences shared between donor and recipient were removed because the origin of such sequences could not be assigned. To count as alloreactive, a clone needed at least 2-fold expansion over unstimulated cells and a minimum CFSE-low frequency of 0.002% (template counts) or 0.001% (read counts). Clones were considered mappable if detected in sequenced pre-transplant spleen, lymph node, or MLR CFSE-low populations of the donor or recipient. Cumulative frequency of alloreactive clones was calculated as a percentage of all sequences weighted by copy number. Not all clones reach the TCRdb copy of this immuneACCESS table, which keeps in-frame sequences only. Checked studies attribute under half of the gap to unresolved V genes and leave the rest unexplained. The V and J calls and clone size are taken from that table; D and trimming were inferred from the DNA. The sample contains 50,000 to 60,000 clones, roughly 91% of them found a single time. The biggest ten clones account for 2% to 2.5% of the sample.

Study-wide conclusions, independent of this receptor: The conclusions were limited by the relatively low number and heterogeneity of the intestinal transplant patients. Early after transplant, declines in HvG clones were associated with peak levels of circulating GvH clones. High GvH to HvG T cell clonal ratios were observed in the allografts of patients with donor T cell macrochimerism. GvH clones were detected in recipient bone marrow, and some appeared earlier in ileal mucosa or blood, consistent with an intestinal mucosal origin.

CDR3 length: 13 amino acids, cysteine to phenylalanine. The DNA shown is the 39-base CDR3, in frame from base 1. Between the V and J ends, shortened by 4 bases and 3 bases respectively, the junction contains 9 bases. CDR1 SGHDT and CDR2 YYEEEE were looked up in the germline V gene. This chain is built from TRBV5-6 and TRBJ2-3; the D region possibly corresponds to TRBD1 (6 bases align). The TCR sequence derives from a human donor who was the organ donor for an intestinal transplant. This specimen consisted of unstimulated CD4+ T cells sorted from spleen or lymph node cells, obtained before transplant. The DNA is as follows: TGTGCCAGCAGCGGGGGCCTTACAGATACGCAGTATTTT. Its protein is CASSGGLTDTQYF. The variable domain in full, with residues beyond the CDR3 obtained from the reference TRBV5-6 and TRBJ2-3 genes, is DAGVTQSPTHLIKTRGQQVTLRCSPKSGHDTVSWYQQALGQGPQFIFQYYEEEERQRGNFPDRFSGHQFPNYSSELNVNALLLGDSALYLCASSGGLTDTQYFGPGTRLTVL.